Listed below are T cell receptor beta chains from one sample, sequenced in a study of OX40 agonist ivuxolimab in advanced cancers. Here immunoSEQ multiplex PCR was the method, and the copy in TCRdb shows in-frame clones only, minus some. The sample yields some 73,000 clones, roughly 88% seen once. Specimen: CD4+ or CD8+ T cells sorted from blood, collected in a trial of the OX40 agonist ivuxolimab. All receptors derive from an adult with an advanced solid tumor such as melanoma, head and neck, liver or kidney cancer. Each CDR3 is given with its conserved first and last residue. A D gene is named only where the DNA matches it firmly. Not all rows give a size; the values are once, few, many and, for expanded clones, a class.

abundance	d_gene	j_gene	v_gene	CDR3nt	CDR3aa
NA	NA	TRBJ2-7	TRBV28	TGTGCCAGCAGTTCCCCCACGAGCTCCTACGAGCAGTACTTC	CASSSPTSSYEQYF
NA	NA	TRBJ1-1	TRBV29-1	TGCAGCGTGGCAGGCGGTAGGACTGAAGCTTTCTTT	CSVAGGRTEAFF
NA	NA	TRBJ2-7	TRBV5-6	TGTGCCAGCAGCTTGGCGACGATGGGCCAGTACTTC	CASSLATMGQYF
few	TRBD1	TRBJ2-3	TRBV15	TGTGCCACCAGCAGACAGGGGGCAGATACGCAGTATTTT	CATSRQGADTQYF
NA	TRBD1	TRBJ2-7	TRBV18	TGTGCCAGCTCACCAAGGACAGGGGGTTACGAGCAGTACTTC	CASSPRTGGYEQYF
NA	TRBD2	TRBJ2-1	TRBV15	TGTGCCACCAGCAGATCCTTGGGGGGCCCCGGGACTAGCGGGTACAATGAGCAGTTCTTC	CATSRSLGGPGTSGYNEQFF
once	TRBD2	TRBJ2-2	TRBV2	TGTGCCAGCATTCCCACTAGCGGGGGGGCTGGCGGGGAGCTGTTTTTT	CASIPTSGGAGGELFF
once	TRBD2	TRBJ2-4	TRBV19	TGTGCCAGTAGTATCGGGGGGGAGGGAAGGTCCAAAAACATTCAGTACTTC	CASSIGGEGRSKNIQYF
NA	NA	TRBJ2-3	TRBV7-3	TGTGCCAGCAGCTTAGGAACAGGCCGCACAGATACGCAGTATTTT	CASSLGTGRTDTQYF
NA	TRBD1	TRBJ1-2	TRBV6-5	TGTGCCAGCAGTACGCAAGCGGGACAGGTGGGAGGCTACACCTTC	CASSTQAGQVGGYTF
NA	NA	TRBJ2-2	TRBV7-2	TGTGCCAGCAGCTTATTGCGGATAACCGGGGAGCTGTTTTTT	CASSLLRITGELFF
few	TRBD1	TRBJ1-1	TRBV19	TGTGCCAGTAGTATAGGGTCGGGACAGTTGAACACTGAAGCTTTCTTT	CASSIGSGQLNTEAFF
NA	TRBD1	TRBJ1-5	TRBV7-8	TGTGCCAGCAGCGCCGACAGGGATAGCAATCAGCCCCAGCATTTT	CASSADRDSNQPQHF
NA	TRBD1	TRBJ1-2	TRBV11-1	TGTGCCAGCAGCTTAGCAAATCCCGGGACAGGGATTGGTAATGGCTACACCTTC	CASSLANPGTGIGNGYTF
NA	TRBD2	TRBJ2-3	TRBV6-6	TGTGCCAGCAGACCTAGCGGGGCGAGCACAGATACGCAGTATTTT	CASRPSGASTDTQYF
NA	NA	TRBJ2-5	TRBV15	TGTGCCACCAGCAGATTAACAGGACCCCAAGAGACCCAGTACTTC	CATSRLTGPQETQYF
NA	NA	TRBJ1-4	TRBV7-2	TGTGCCAGCAGCAGTAGCCAGGGTTTGGGTGAAAAACTGTTTTTT	CASSSSQGLGEKLFF
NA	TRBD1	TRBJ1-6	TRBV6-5	TGTGCCAGCAGTTACGCCCGGACAGGGGATTCACCCCTCCACTTT	CASSYARTGDSPLHF
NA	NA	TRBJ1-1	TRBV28	TGTGCCAGCAGTCTCTTTGGGACCTCTGAAGCTTTCTTT	CASSLFGTSEAFF
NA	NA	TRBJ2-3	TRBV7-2	TGTGCCAGCAGCTTACGATGGGAACGGGACACAGATACGCAGTATTTT	CASSLRWERDTDTQYF
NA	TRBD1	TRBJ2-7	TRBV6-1	TGTGCCAGCAGCCCCAGGGGACAGGGGGCGTACGAGCAGTACTTC	CASSPRGQGAYEQYF
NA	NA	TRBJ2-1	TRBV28	TGTGCCAGCAGTTTAAATCAGGCGGGATCTTACAATGAGCAGTTCTTC	CASSLNQAGSYNEQFF
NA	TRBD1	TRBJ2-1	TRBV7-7	TGTGCCAGCAGCTTAGACAGGGGCAATGAGCAGTTCTTC	CASSLDRGNEQFF
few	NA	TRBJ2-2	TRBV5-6	TGTGCCAGCAGCTACCTTAACACCGGGGAGCTGTTTTTT	CASSYLNTGELFF
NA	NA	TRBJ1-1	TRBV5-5	TGTGCCAGCACTGGGGTCCAAGCTAGTAGGAACACTGAAGCTTTCTTT	CASTGVQASRNTEAFF
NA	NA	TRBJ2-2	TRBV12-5	TGTGCTAGTGGTTTGGGTGGGGACCGGGAGCTGTTTTTT	CASGLGGDRELFF
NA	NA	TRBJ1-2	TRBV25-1	TGTGCCAGCAGTGAGGTTAACTATGGCTACACCTTC	CASSEVNYGYTF
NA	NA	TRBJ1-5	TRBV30	TGTGCCTGGAGTGACGTCACGTACAATCAGCCCCAGCATTTT	CAWSDVTYNQPQHF
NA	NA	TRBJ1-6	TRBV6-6	TGTGCCAGCAACCGGGAAAGGGGCAGGGCCCTCCACTTT	CASNRERGRALHF
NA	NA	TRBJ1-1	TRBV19	TGTGCCAGTAGTCACAGACGGGAAAACACTGAAGCTTTCTTT	CASSHRRENTEAFF
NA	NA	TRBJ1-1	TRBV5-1	TGCGCCAGCAGCCTAGCCGGGGTTCCAAACACTGAAGCTTTCTTT	CASSLAGVPNTEAFF
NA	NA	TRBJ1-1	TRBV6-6	TGTGCCAGCAGCACCTTATCGCGGGGGGCGAACACTGAAGCTTTCTTT	CASSTLSRGANTEAFF
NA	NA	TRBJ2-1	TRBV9	TGTGCCAGCGGTAGCGAGAAGCAGTTCTTC	CASGSEKQFF
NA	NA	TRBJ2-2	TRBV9	TGTGCCAGCAGCGTAGACGTGGGACACAACACCGGGGAGCTGTTTTTT	CASSVDVGHNTGELFF
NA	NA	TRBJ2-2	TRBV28	TGTGCCAGCAGTAGGTCGGACAGGAACACCGGGGAGCTGTTTTTT	CASSRSDRNTGELFF
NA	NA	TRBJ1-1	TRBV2	TGTGCCAGCAGTTGGGACGAAAGGGCCACTGAAGCTTTCTTT	CASSWDERATEAFF
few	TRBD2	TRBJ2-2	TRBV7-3	TGTGCCAGCAGCCCACCGGGACTAGCGGGGGGGACCGGGGAGCTGTTTTTT	CASSPPGLAGGTGELFF
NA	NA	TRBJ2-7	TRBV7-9	TGTGCCAGCAGCTTACAGGGGCCCGCCTACGAGCAGTACTTC	CASSLQGPAYEQYF
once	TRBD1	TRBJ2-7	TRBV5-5	TGTGCCAGCAGCTTGTCCGTGGACAGGTTTTCCTACGAGCAGTACTTC	CASSLSVDRFSYEQYF
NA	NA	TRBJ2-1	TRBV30	TGTGCCTGGAGTGTACCAGGAGGGAATGAGCAGTTCTTC	CAWSVPGGNEQFF
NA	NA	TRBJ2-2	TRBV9	TGTGCCAGCAGCGTAGGTCTAGCTGATACCGGGGAGCTGTTTTTT	CASSVGLADTGELFF
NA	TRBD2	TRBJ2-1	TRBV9	TGTGCCAGCAGCCCACGGACTAGCGGGGGGGCTTACAATGAGCAGTTCTTC	CASSPRTSGGAYNEQFF
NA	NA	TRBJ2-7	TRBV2	TGTGCCAGCAGATCAGGGTTCATCGAGCAGTACTTC	CASRSGFIEQYF
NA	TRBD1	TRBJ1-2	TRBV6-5	TGTGCCAGCAGTTACTCGATGGGACAGGGGTATGGCTACACCTTC	CASSYSMGQGYGYTF
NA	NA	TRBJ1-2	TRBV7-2	TGTGCCAGCAGCTTATACAGTTCTAACTATGGCTACACCTTC	CASSLYSSNYGYTF